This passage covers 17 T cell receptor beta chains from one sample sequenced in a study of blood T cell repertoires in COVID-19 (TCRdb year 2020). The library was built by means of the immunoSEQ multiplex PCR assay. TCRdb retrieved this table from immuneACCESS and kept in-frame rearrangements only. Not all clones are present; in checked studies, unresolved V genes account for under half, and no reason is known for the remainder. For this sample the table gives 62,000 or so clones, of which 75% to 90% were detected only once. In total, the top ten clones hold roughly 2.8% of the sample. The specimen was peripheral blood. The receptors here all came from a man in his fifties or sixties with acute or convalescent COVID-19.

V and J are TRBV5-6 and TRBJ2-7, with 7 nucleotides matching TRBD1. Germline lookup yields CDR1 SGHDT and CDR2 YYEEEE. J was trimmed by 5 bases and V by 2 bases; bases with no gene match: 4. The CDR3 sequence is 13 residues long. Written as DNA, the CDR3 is TGTGCCAGCAGCTTCGGACAGGCTAACGAGCAGTACTTC. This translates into CASSFGQANEQYF.

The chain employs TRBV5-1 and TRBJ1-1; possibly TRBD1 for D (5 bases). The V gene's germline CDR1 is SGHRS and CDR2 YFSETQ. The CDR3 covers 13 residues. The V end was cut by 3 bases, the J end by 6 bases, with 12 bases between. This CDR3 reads CASSSSRAAEAFF. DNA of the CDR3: TGCGCCAGCAGCTCCTCCAGGGCGGCTGAAGCTTTCTTT.

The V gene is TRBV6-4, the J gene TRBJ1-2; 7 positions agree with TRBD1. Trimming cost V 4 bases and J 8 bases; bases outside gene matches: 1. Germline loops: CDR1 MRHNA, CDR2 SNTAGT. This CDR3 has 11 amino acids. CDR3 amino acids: CASSAGGGYTF. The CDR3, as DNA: TGTGCCAGCAGTGCAGGGGGAGGCTACACCTTC.

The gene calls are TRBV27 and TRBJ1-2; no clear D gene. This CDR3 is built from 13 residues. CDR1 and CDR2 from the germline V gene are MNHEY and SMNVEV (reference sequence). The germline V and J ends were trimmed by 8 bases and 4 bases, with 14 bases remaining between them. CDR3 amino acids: CASGLTGSYGYTF. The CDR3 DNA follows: TGTGCCAGCGGCCTTACGGGTTCCTATGGCTACACCTTC.

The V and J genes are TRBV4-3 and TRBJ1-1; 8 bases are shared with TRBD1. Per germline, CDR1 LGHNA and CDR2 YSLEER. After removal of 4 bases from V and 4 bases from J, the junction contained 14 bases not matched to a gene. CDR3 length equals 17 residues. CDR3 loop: CASSLGQGVTLSTEAFF. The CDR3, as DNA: TGCGCCAGCAGCCTCGGACAGGGAGTCACTTTATCCACTGAAGCTTTCTTT.

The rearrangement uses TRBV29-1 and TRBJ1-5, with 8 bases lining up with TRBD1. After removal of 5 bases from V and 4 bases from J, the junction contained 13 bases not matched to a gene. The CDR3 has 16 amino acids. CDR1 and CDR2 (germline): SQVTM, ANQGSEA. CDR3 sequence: CSVSTAGQGINQPQHF. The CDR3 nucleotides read TGCAGCGTTTCTACTGCAGGACAGGGAATAAATCAGCCCCAGCATTTT.

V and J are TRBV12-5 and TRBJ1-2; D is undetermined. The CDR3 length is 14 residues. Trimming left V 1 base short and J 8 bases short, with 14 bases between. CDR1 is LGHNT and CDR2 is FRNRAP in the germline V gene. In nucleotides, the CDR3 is TGTGCTAGTGGTTTGGGACTCGAAGGTTGGGGCTACACCTTC. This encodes CASGLGLEGWGYTF.

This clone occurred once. This CDR3 reads CASSLVNTEAFF. CDR3 DNA sequence: TGTGCCAGCAGCTTAGTAAACACTGAAGCTTTCTTT. This rearrangement joins TRBV7-2 to TRBJ1-1; D is uncertain. V dropped 1 base and J dropped 2 bases, with 2 bases sitting between them. The germline CDR1 and CDR2 sequences are SGHTA and FQGNSA. This CDR3 is 12 amino acids long.

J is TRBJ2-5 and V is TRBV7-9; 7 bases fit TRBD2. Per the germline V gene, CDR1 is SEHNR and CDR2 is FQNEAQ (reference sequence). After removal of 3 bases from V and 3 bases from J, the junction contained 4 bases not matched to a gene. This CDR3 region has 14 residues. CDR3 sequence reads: CASSFYLAEETQYF. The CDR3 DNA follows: TGTGCCAGCAGCTTTTACCTAGCGGAAGAGACCCAGTACTTC.

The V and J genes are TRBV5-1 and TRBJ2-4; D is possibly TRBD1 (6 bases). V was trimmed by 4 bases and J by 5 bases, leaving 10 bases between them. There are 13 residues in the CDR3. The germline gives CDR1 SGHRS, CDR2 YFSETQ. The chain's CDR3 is CASSQGTENIQYF. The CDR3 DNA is TGCGCCAGCAGCCAGGGGACGGAAAACATTCAGTACTTC.

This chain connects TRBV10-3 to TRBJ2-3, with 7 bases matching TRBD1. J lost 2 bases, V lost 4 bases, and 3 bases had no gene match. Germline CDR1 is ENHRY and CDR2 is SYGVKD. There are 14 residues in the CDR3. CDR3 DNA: TGTGCCATCAGTGGACAGGGAAACACAGATACGCAGTATTTT. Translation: CAISGQGNTDTQYF.

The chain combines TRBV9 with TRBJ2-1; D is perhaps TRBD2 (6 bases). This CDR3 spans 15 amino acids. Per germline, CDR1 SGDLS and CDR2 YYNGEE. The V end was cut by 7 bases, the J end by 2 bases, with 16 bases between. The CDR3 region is CASGGSGGPYNEQFF. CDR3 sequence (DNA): TGTGCCAGCGGGGGTAGCGGAGGGCCCTACAATGAGCAGTTCTTC.

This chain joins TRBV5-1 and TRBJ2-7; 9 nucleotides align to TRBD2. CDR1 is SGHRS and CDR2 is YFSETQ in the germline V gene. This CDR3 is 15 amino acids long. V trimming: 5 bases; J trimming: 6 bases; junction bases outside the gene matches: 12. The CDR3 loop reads CASSLEAGGRGEQYF. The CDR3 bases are TGCGCCAGCAGTCTAGAAGCGGGAGGCCGGGGCGAGCAGTACTTC.

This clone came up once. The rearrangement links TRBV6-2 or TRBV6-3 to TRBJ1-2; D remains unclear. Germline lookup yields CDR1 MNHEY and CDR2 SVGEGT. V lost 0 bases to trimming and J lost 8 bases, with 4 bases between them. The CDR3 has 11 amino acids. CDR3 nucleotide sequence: TGTGCCAGCAGTTACTCGAGCGGCTACACCTTC. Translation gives CASSYSSGYTF.

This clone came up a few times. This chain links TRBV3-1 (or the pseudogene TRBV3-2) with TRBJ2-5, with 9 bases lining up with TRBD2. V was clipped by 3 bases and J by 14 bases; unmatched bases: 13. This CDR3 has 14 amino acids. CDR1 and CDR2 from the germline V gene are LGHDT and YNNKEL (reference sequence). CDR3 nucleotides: TGTGCCAGCAGCCATGGGGGCGGGAGGGCCCAGGTTTACTTC. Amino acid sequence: CASSHGGGRAQVYF.

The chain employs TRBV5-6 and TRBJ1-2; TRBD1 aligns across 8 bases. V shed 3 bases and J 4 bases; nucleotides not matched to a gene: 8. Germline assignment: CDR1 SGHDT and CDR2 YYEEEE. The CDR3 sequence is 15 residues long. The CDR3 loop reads CASSWDRPKSYGYTF. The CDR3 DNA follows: TGTGCCAGCAGCTGGGACAGGCCGAAGTCCTATGGCTACACCTTC. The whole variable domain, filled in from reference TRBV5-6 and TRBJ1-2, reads DAGVTQSPTHLIKTRGQQVTLRCSPKSGHDTVSWYQQALGQGPQFIFQYYEEEERQRGNFPDRFSGHQFPNYSSELNVNALLLGDSALYLCASSWDRPKSYGYTFGSGTRLTVV.

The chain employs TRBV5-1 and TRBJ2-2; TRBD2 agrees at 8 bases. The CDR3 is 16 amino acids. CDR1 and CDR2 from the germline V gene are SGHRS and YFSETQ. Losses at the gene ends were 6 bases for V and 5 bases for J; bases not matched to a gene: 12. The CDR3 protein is CASTSTSGLETGELFF. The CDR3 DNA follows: TGCGCCAGCACTTCCACCTCGGGACTAGAGACCGGGGAGCTGTTTTTT.